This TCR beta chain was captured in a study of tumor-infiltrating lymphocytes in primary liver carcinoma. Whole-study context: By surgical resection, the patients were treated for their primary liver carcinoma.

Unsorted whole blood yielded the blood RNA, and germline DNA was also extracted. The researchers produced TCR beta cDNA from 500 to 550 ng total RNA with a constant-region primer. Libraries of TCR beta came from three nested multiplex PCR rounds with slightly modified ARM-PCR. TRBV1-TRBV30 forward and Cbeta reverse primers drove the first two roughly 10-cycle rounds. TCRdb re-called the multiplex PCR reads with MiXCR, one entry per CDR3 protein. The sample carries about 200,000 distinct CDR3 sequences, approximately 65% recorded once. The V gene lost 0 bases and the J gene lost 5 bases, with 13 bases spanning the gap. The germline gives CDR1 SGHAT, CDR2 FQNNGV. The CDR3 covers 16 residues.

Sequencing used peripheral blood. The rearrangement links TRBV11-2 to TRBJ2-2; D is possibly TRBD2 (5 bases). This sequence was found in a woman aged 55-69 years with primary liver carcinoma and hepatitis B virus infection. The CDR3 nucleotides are TGTGCCAGCAGCTTAGAGAGGGAACTGTGGACCGGGGAGCTGTTTTTT. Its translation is CASSLERELWTGELFF.